Listed here are 6 T cell receptor beta chains from one sample, sequenced in a study of technical replicates of blood from a handful of donors (TCRdb year 2017). Library method: the immunoSEQ multiplex PCR assay. TCRdb holds this immuneACCESS table with in-frame rearrangements only. Some clones are missing; in checked studies, unresolved V genes explain under half, and the rest has no known cause. In this sample the table shows tens of thousands of clones, roughly 92% of which occur a single time. About 0.37% of the sample belongs to the ten largest clones. The sequenced sample consisted of T cells isolated from PBMCs. These receptors were obtained from a human donor in good health.

The chain carries TRBV7-9 and TRBJ1-2; D not resolved. The germline V and J ends were trimmed by 3 bases and 0 bases, with 11 bases remaining between them. The germline CDR1 and CDR2 sequences are SEHNR and FQNEAQ (reference sequence). CDR3 length: 15 amino acids. This chain's CDR3 is CASSLAADANYGYTF. CDR3 DNA: TGTGCCAGCAGCTTGGCTGCCGATGCTAACTATGGCTACACCTTC.

This clone has just a few counts. V is TRBV6-1 and J is TRBJ2-7; D perhaps matches TRBD1 (6 bases). V was clipped by 2 bases and J by 5 bases, with 7 bases between them. In germline, CDR1 is MNHNS, CDR2 SASEGT. The CDR3 covers 12 residues. CDR3 DNA sequence: TGTGCCAGCAGTGAACAGGGGAACGAGCAGTACTTC. This translates into CASSEQGNEQYF.

CDR3: CASSPLQGGWPQHF. CDR3 nucleotides: TGTGCCAGCAGCCCACTACAGGGAGGGTGGCCCCAGCATTTT. The gene calls are TRBV7-6 and TRBJ1-5, with D tentatively TRBD1 (6 bases). CDR3 length: 14 amino acids. Germline values: CDR1 SGHVS, CDR2 FNYEAQ. V gave up 5 bases and J gave up 9 bases, with 17 bases separating them.

This chain links TRBV19 with TRBJ1-5; 8 nucleotides align to TRBD1. The J segment lost 5 bases and the V segment lost 6 bases, leaving 3 bases of the junction unmatched. The CDR3 sequence is 13 residues long. Germline V lookup: CDR1 LNHDA, CDR2 SQIVND (reference sequence). The CDR3 spells CASRKQGDQPQHF. CDR3 nucleotide sequence: TGTGCCAGTAGGAAACAGGGGGATCAGCCCCAGCATTTT.

V and J are TRBV27 and TRBJ2-3; 8 bases fit TRBD2. Germline values: CDR1 MNHEY, CDR2 SMNVEV (reference sequence). CDR3 size: 13 residues. V shed 10 bases, J shed 2 bases, and the junction held 5 bases outside the gene matches. CDR3 DNA: TGTGCCACCAGACTAGCGTACACAGATACGCAGTATTTT. The encoded protein is CATRLAYTDTQYF.

The table lists this clone with a count of one. The chain is built from TRBV11-2 and TRBJ2-7, with D tentatively TRBD2 (7 bases). The V gene's germline CDR1 is SGHAT and CDR2 FQNNGV. CDR3 size: 14 residues. Trimming took 5 bases from V and 7 from J, leaving 18 bases between them. CDR3 residues: CASSPLGGPREQYF. In DNA form, the CDR3 reads TGTGCCAGCAGCCCTCTCGGGGGGCCGAGAGAGCAGTACTTC.